The rows below give T cell receptor beta chains drawn from one sample of a study of cytomegalovirus exposure and HLA in healthy donors. Sequenced by immunoSEQ multiplex PCR; TCRdb stores in-frame clones only, minus some. The table has 220,000 or so clones, 60% to 80% seen once. The sequenced sample consisted of PBMCs. The receptors shown here come from a male donor in good health and CMV-seronegative. Both conserved end residues are part of each CDR3. The listing skips clone size in some rows; elsewhere it reads once, few, many or a size class.

v_call	clone_size	cdr3_aa
TRBV11-3	.	CASSQGAGYEQYF
TRBV7-9	.	CSSIDIGNLASNEQYF
TRBV19	.	CASSLGRSTDTQYF
TRBV6-1	.	CASSEARVRYEPYEQYF
TRBV27	.	CASSLRGSHQPQHF
TRBV6-1	once	CASSPVMGGYEQYF
TRBV30	few	CAWSRDRGGVQTQYF
TRBV18	.	CASSPLDRGHSGANVLTF
TRBV14	.	CASSRGLARNKETQYF
TRBV29-1	.	CSAGGVGEGEQYF
TRBV6-5	.	CASSRTGQYHEQYF
TRBV5-1	.	CASSSGPTSGAYEQYF
TRBV25-1	.	CASSSPPGQTNEQFF
TRBV6-5	.	CASKGTSGSTDTQYF
TRBV28	few	CASSILHEDSLF
TRBV5-1	.	CASSVATTNEQYF
TRBV6-5	.	CASSKLGAPEAFF
TRBV7-2	.	CASSLLPSRSSGGYEQYF
TRBV2	.	CASKTGLNTEAFF
TRBV10-1	.	CARPAGTGSYEQYF
TRBV15	.	CATSRGLAGGGDTQYF
TRBV6-5	.	CASSNGLAADTQYF